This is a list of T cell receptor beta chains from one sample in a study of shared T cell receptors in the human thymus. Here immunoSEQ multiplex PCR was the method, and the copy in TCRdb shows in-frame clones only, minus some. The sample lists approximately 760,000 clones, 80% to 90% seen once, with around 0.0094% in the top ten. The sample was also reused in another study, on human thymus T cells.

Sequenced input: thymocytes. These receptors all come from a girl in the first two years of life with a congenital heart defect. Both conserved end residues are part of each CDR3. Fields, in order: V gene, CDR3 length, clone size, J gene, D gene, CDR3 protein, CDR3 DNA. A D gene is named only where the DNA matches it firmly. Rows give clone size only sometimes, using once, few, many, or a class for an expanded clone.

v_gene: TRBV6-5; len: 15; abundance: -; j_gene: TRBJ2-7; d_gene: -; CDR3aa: CASRDPGRGAYEQYF; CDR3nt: TGTGCCAGCAGGGACCCGGGCAGGGGGGCTTACGAGCAGTACTTC
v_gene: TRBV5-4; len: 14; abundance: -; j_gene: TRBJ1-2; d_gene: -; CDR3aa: CASSSSQGTKGYTF; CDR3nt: TGTGCCAGCAGTTCATCACAGGGCACCAAGGGCTACACCTTC
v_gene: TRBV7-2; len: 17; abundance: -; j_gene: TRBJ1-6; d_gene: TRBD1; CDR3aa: CASSLGTGAWYNSPLHF; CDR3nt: TGTGCCAGCAGCTTAGGAACAGGGGCATGGTATAATTCACCCCTCCACTTT
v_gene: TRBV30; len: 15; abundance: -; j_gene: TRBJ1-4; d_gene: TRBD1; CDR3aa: CAWRGTDATNEKLFF; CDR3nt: TGTGCCTGGCGGGGGACAGATGCAACTAATGAAAAACTGTTTTTT
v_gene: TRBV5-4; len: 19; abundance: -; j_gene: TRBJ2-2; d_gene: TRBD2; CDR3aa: CASSLAPTSGGSYTGELFF; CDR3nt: TGTGCCAGCAGCTTGGCGCCGACTAGCGGGGGGAGCTACACCGGGGAGCTGTTTTTT
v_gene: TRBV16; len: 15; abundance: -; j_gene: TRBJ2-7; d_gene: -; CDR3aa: CASSQSETQRNEQYF; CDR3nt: TGTGCCAGCAGCCAATCCGAGACCCAGAGGAACGAGCAGTACTTC
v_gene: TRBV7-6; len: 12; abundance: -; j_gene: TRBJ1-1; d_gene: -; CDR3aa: CASSLEGRKAFF; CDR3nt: TGTGCCAGCAGCTTAGAGGGGAGGAAAGCTTTCTTT
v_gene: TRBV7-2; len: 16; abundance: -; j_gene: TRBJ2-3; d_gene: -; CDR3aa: CASSLTSAGSPDTQYF; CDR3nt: TGTGCCAGCAGCTTAACATCGGCGGGGTCCCCAGATACGCAGTATTTT
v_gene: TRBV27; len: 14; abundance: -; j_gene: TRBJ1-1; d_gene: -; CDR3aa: CASSPRERDTEAFF; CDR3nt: TGTGCCAGCAGTCCCAGGGAGCGGGACACTGAAGCTTTCTTT
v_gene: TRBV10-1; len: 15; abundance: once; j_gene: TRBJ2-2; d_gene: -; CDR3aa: CASSGSGTNTGELFF; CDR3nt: TGCGCCAGCAGTGGCTCAGGGACGAACACCGGGGAGCTGTTTTTT
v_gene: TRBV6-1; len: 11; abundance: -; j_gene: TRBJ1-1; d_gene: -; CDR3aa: CATITGFCAFF; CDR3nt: TGTGCCACCATCACAGGGTTCTGTGCTTTCTTT
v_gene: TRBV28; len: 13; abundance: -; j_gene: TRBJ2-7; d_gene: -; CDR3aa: CASGSAENYEQYF; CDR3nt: TGTGCCAGTGGGTCAGCGGAAAATTACGAGCAGTACTTC
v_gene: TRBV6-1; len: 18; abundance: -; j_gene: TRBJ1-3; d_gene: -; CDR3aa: CASSGDNGTIDSGNTIYF; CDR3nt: TGTGCCAGCAGTGGAGATAACGGGACAATCGACTCTGGAAACACCATATATTTT
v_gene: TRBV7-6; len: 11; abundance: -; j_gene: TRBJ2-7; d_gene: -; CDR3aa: CASSGGNEQYF; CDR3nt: TGTGCCAGCAGCGGAGGGAACGAGCAGTACTTC
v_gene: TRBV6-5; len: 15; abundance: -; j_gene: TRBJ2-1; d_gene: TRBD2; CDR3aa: CASSYTSGGLGEQFF; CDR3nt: TGTGCCAGCAGTTATACTAGCGGGGGGTTGGGTGAGCAGTTCTTC
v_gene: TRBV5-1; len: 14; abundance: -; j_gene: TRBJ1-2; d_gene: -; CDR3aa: CASSLERSGYGYTF; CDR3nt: TGCGCCAGCAGCTTGGAGAGGTCCGGCTATGGCTACACCTTC
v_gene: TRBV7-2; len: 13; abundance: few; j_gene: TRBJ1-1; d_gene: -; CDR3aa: CASRPDIEGEAFF; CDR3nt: TGTGCCAGCAGGCCCGATATAGAGGGTGAAGCTTTCTTT
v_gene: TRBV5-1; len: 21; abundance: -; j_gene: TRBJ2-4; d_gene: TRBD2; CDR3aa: CASSLGFSLVSGGADKNIQYF; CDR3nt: TGCGCCAGCAGCTTGGGTTTTAGCTTAGTGAGCGGGGGGGCCGACAAAAACATTCAGTACTTC
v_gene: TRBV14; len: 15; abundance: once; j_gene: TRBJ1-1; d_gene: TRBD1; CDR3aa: CASSPQGARDTEAFF; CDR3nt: TGTGCCAGCAGCCCTCAGGGGGCCAGGGACACTGAAGCTTTCTTT
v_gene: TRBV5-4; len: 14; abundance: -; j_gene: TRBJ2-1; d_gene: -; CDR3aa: CASSLAGSYNEQFF; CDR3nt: TGTGCCAGCAGCTTGGCAGGCTCCTACAATGAGCAGTTCTTC
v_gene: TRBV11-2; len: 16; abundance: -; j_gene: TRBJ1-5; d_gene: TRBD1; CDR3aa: CASSSADRVGNQPQHF; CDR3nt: TGTGCCAGCAGCTCGGCGGACAGGGTGGGCAATCAGCCCCAGCATTTT
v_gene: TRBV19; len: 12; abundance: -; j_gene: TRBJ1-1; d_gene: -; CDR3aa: CASRRGNTEAFF; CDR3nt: TGTGCCAGCCGACGGGGTAACACTGAAGCTTTCTTT
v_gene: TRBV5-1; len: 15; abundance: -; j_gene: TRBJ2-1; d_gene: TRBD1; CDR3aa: CASSFPGTGYNEQFF; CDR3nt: TGCGCCAGCAGCTTCCCCGGGACAGGGTACAATGAGCAGTTCTTC
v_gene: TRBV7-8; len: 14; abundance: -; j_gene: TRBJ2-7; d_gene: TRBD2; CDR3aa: CASSSSGGDKEQYF; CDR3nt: TGTGCCAGCAGCTCTAGCGGGGGGGATAAAGAGCAGTACTTC
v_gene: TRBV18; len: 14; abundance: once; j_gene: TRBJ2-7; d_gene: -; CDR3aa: CASSLDSAGAEQYF; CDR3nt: TGTGCCAGCTCACTTGACTCGGCTGGGGCCGAGCAGTACTTC
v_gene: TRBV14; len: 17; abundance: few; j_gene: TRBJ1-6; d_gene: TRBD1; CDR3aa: CASSQGRDRGLNSPLHF; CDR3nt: TGTGCCAGCAGCCAAGGGCGCGACAGGGGGCTTAATTCACCCCTCCACTTT
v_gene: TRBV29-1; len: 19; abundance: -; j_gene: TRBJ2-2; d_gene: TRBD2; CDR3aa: CSVLRTLTSGGPNTGELFF; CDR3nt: TGCAGCGTTCTCCGAACCCTTACTAGCGGGGGGCCGAACACCGGGGAGCTGTTTTTT
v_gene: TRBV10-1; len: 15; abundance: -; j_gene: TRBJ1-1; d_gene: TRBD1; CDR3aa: CASSNRGQFPIEAFF; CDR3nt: TGCGCCAGCAGTAACAGGGGTCAATTTCCGATTGAAGCTTTCTTT
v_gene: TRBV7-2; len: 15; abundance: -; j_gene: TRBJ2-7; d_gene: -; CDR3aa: CASSPPRQWGYEQYF; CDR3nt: TGTGCCAGCAGCCCTCCCCGACAGTGGGGCTACGAGCAGTACTTC
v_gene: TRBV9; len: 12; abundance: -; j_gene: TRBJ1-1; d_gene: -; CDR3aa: CASSVGGEEAFF; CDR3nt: TGTGCCAGCAGCGTAGGGGGGGAGGAAGCTTTCTTT
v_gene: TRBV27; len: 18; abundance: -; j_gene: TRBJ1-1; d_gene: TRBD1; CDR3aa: CASSLKGQLSLRNTEAFF; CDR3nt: TGTGCCAGCAGTTTAAAGGGACAGTTATCGTTACGGAACACTGAAGCTTTCTTT
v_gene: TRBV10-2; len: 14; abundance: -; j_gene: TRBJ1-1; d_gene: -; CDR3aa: CASRGVRRNTEAFF; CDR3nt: TGCGCCAGCAGGGGCGTCAGAAGAAACACTGAAGCTTTCTTT
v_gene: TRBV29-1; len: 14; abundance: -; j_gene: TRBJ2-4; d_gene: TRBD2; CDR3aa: CSVGRGSGTNIQYF; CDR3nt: TGCAGCGTTGGGCGGGGCAGCGGGACTAACATTCAGTACTTC
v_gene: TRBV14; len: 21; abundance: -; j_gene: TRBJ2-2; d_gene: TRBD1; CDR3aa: CASSHPNKHNRGRTNTGELFF; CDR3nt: TGTGCCAGCAGCCACCCTAACAAACACAACAGGGGGCGAACGAACACCGGGGAGCTGTTTTTT
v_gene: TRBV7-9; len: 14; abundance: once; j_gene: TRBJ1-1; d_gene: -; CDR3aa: CASSLALWGAEAFF; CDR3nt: TGTGCCAGCAGCTTAGCGCTTTGGGGGGCTGAAGCTTTCTTT
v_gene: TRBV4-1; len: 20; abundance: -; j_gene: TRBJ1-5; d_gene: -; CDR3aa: CASSPLPDRTLTYSNQPQHF; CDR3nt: TGCGCCAGCAGCCCCCTCCCCGACCGGACACTTACCTATAGCAATCAGCCCCAGCATTTT
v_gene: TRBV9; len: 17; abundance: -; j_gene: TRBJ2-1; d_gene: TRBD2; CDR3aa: CASSVGSGTRLYNEQFF; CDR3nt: TGTGCCAGCAGCGTAGGATCAGGGACTAGACTTTACAATGAGCAGTTCTTC
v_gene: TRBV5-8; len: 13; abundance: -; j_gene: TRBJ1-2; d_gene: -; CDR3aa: CASSPDRSYGYTF; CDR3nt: TGTGCCAGCAGCCCTGACAGGAGCTATGGCTACACCTTC
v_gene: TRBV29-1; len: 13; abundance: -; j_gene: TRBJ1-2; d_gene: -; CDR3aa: CSVEPGSGYGYTF; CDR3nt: TGCAGCGTTGAGCCAGGTAGTGGCTATGGCTACACCTTC
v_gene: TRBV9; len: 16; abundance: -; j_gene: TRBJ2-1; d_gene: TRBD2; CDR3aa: CASSETGSGGGNEQFF; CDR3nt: TGTGCCAGCAGCGAAACCGGTAGCGGGGGCGGTAATGAGCAGTTCTTC
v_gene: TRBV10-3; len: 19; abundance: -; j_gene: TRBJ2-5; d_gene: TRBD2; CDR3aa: CAISESRLAGGEIQETQYF; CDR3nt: TGTGCCATCAGTGAGTCGAGACTAGCGGGGGGCGAAATCCAAGAGACCCAGTACTTC
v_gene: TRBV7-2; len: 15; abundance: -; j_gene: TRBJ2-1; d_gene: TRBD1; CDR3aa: CASSLSGTGFDEQFF; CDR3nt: TGTGCCAGCAGCTTGTCCGGGACAGGGTTCGATGAGCAGTTCTTC
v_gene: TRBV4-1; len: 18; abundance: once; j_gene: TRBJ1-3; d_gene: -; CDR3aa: CASSQDYTGLPSGNTIYF; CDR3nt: TGCGCCAGCAGCCAAGATTACACAGGTCTACCCTCTGGAAACACCATATATTTT
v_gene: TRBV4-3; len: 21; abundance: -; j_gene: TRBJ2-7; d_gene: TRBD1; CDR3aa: CASSQDRPDRGVSGAAGEQYF; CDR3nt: TGCGCCAGCAGCCAAGATCGGCCGGACAGGGGGGTAAGCGGCGCGGCGGGCGAGCAGTACTTC
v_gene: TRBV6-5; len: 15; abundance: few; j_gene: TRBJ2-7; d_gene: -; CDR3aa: CASSYVSVPGYEQYF; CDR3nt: TGTGCCAGCAGTTACGTGTCGGTCCCGGGTTACGAGCAGTACTTC
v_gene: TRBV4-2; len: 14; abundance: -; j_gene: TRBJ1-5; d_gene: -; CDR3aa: CASSQAGRDQPQHF; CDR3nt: TGTGCCAGCAGCCAAGCTGGGCGGGACCAGCCCCAGCATTTT
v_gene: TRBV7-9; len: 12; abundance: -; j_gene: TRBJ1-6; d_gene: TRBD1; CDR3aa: CATTGENSPLHF; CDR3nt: TGTGCCACGACAGGGGAGAATTCACCCCTCCACTTT
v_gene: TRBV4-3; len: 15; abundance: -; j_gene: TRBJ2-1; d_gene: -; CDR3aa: CASSPDRQAYNEQFF; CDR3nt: TGCGCCAGCAGCCCCGACAGGCAAGCCTACAATGAGCAGTTCTTC
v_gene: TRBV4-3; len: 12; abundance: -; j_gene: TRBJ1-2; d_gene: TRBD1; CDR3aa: CASSLQGNGYTF; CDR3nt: TGCGCCAGCAGCCTACAGGGGAATGGCTACACCTTC
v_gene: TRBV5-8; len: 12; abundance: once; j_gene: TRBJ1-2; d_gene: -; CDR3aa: CASSFGSYGYTF; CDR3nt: TGTGCCAGCAGCTTCGGTAGCTATGGCTACACCTTC
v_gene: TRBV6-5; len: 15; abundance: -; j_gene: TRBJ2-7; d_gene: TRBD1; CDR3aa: CAIIPPEGAQYEQYF; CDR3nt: TGTGCCATCATACCACCCGAGGGGGCACAATACGAGCAGTACTTC
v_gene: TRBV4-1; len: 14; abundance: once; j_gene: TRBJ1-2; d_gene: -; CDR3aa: CASSQVPYECGYTF; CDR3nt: TGCGCCAGCAGCCAAGTACCTTACGAGTGTGGCTACACCTTC
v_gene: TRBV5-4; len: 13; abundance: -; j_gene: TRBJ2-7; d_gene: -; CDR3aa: CASSRRDIYEQYF; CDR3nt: TGTGCCAGCAGCCGACGGGACATCTACGAGCAGTACTTC
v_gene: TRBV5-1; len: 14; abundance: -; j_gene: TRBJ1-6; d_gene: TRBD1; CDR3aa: CASSRGQGASPLHF; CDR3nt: TGCGCCAGCAGCCGTGGACAGGGGGCTTCACCCCTCCACTTT